This is a list of T cell receptor beta chains from one sample in a study of blood T cells in healthy people across ages. One entry per CDR3 protein, called by TCRdb with MiXCR from the 5' RACE reads. Found here are around 800,000 distinct CDR3 sequences, about 26% of them singletons; the top ten hold roughly 3.1%. These data were likewise used in another study, on T cells of mothers and their children.

The source material was blood. These receptors were taken from a boy aged 5 to 17 in good health. Both conserved end residues are part of each CDR3. D genes are given only for firm matches. Some rows mark clone size as missing; the rest say once, few, many or name a class of expanded clone.

j_call: TRBJ2-5; clone_size: NA; v_call: TRBV7-9; d_call: NA; cdr3_aa: CASSTTDYEQHF; cdr3_nt: TGTGCCAGCAGCACGACAGATTACGAGCAGCACTTC
j_call: TRBJ1-6; clone_size: NA; v_call: TRBV15; d_call: NA; cdr3_aa: CATSRDQGSPLHF; cdr3_nt: TGTGCCACCAGCAGAGATCAGGGTTCACCCCTCCACTTT
j_call: TRBJ2-2; clone_size: NA; v_call: TRBV11-2; d_call: NA; cdr3_aa: CASSLVLLGAGELFF; cdr3_nt: TGTGCCAGCAGCTTGGTTTTGTTGGGGGCCGGGGAGCTGTTTTTT
j_call: TRBJ2-5; clone_size: few; v_call: TRBV29-1; d_call: NA; cdr3_aa: CSVEDLERREYF; cdr3_nt: TGCAGCGTTGAAGATCTGGAGCGAAGGGAGTACTTC
j_call: TRBJ2-7; clone_size: few; v_call: TRBV7-9; d_call: NA; cdr3_aa: CASSFFRTSSSYEQYF; cdr3_nt: TGTGCCAGCAGCTTTTTCCGGACCTCAAGCTCCTACGAGCAGTACTTC
j_call: TRBJ2-3; clone_size: few; v_call: TRBV19; d_call: NA; cdr3_aa: CASKARSGISPDTQYF; cdr3_nt: TGTGCCAGTAAGGCGCGGTCTGGGATCTCCCCAGATACGCAGTATTTT
j_call: TRBJ1-5; clone_size: NA; v_call: TRBV12-3/TRBV12-4; d_call: NA; cdr3_aa: CASSLAVDSNQPQHF; cdr3_nt: TGTGCCAGCAGTTTAGCAGTCGATAGCAATCAGCCCCAGCATTTT
j_call: TRBJ2-2; clone_size: few; v_call: TRBV5-1; d_call: NA; cdr3_aa: CASSFSRSDTGELFF; cdr3_nt: TGCGCCAGCAGCTTCTCCAGGTCGGACACCGGGGAGCTGTTTTTT
j_call: TRBJ2-1; clone_size: once; v_call: TRBV6-1; d_call: TRBD2; cdr3_aa: CASSERLLAGEQFF; cdr3_nt: TGTGCCAGCAGTGAACGGCTCCTAGCGGGGGAGCAGTTCTTC
j_call: TRBJ2-6; clone_size: NA; v_call: TRBV18; d_call: NA; cdr3_aa: CASSPPYSGANVLTF; cdr3_nt: TGTGCCAGCTCACCACCGTACTCTGGGGCCAACGTCCTGACTTTC
j_call: TRBJ2-5; clone_size: NA; v_call: TRBV5-1; d_call: NA; cdr3_aa: CASSPDSQTETQYF; cdr3_nt: TGCGCCAGCAGCCCTGACAGCCAGACGGAGACCCAGTACTTC
j_call: TRBJ1-4; clone_size: NA; v_call: TRBV7-9; d_call: NA; cdr3_aa: CASSLWADPNEKLFF; cdr3_nt: TGTGCCAGCAGCCTATGGGCCGACCCAAATGAAAAACTGTTTTTT
j_call: TRBJ2-6; clone_size: NA; v_call: TRBV12-3/TRBV12-4; d_call: NA; cdr3_aa: CASWRAGANVLTF; cdr3_nt: TGTGCCAGCTGGCGGGCTGGGGCCAACGTCCTGACTTTC
j_call: TRBJ2-1; clone_size: NA; v_call: TRBV28; d_call: NA; cdr3_aa: CASSRHRDSPYF; cdr3_nt: TGTGCCAGCAGCCGACACAGGGATTCACCGTACTTC
j_call: TRBJ1-1; clone_size: NA; v_call: TRBV15; d_call: NA; cdr3_aa: CATSRDRATVNTEAFF; cdr3_nt: TGTGCCACCAGCAGAGATCGGGCCACGGTGAACACTGAAGCTTTCTTT
j_call: TRBJ1-1; clone_size: NA; v_call: TRBV20-1; d_call: NA; cdr3_aa: CSARGGRWGTMNTEAFF; cdr3_nt: TGCAGTGCTAGAGGAGGCCGATGGGGGACGATGAACACTGAAGCTTTCTTT
j_call: TRBJ1-1; clone_size: NA; v_call: TRBV7-9; d_call: NA; cdr3_aa: CAAGSEAIAEAFF; cdr3_nt: TGTGCCGCAGGGTCCGAAGCTATCGCTGAAGCTTTCTTT
j_call: TRBJ1-5; clone_size: few; v_call: TRBV20-1; d_call: TRBD1; cdr3_aa: CSAWTGRDQPQHF; cdr3_nt: TGCAGTGCTTGGACAGGGAGGGATCAGCCCCAGCATTTT
j_call: TRBJ2-5; clone_size: few; v_call: TRBV20-1; d_call: TRBD2; cdr3_aa: CSADGTSGYQETQYF; cdr3_nt: TGCAGTGCAGACGGGACTAGCGGGTACCAAGAGACCCAGTACTTC
j_call: TRBJ2-3; clone_size: once; v_call: TRBV29-1; d_call: NA; cdr3_aa: CSPSPRGGQTDTQYF; cdr3_nt: TGCAGCCCATCCCCGAGGGGGGGCCAAACAGATACGCAGTATTTT
j_call: TRBJ1-2; clone_size: NA; v_call: TRBV6-6; d_call: NA; cdr3_aa: CASSYGSTVRYGYTF; cdr3_nt: TGTGCCAGCAGTTACGGGTCTACAGTTCGCTATGGCTACACCTTC
j_call: TRBJ2-5; clone_size: few; v_call: TRBV12-3/TRBV12-4; d_call: NA; cdr3_aa: CASSQTGRRETQYF; cdr3_nt: TGTGCCAGCAGCCAGACGGGGCGAAGGGAGACCCAGTACTTC
j_call: TRBJ2-5; clone_size: NA; v_call: TRBV28; d_call: TRBD1; cdr3_aa: CATRRGTDLEAQYF; cdr3_nt: TGTGCCACCAGACGTGGGACAGACTTAGAGGCCCAGTACTTC
j_call: TRBJ2-1; clone_size: NA; v_call: TRBV5-1; d_call: TRBD2; cdr3_aa: CASSPITSGGAIEQFF; cdr3_nt: TGCGCCAGCAGCCCCATAACTAGCGGGGGGGCCATCGAGCAGTTCTTC
j_call: TRBJ1-2; clone_size: few; v_call: TRBV9; d_call: NA; cdr3_aa: CASSTREQGNYGYTF; cdr3_nt: TGTGCCAGCAGCACCCGGGAACAGGGCAACTATGGCTACACCTTC
j_call: TRBJ1-2; clone_size: few; v_call: TRBV29-1; d_call: NA; cdr3_aa: CSERLGYGYTF; cdr3_nt: TGCAGCGAAAGACTAGGGTATGGCTACACCTTC
j_call: TRBJ2-3; clone_size: few; v_call: TRBV7-2; d_call: NA; cdr3_aa: CASARDPTDTQYF; cdr3_nt: TGTGCCAGCGCCAGGGACCCTACAGATACGCAGTATTTT
j_call: TRBJ1-2; clone_size: few; v_call: TRBV20-1; d_call: NA; cdr3_aa: CSAAPLGPDYGYTF; cdr3_nt: TGCAGTGCTGCCCCCTTAGGGCCGGACTATGGCTACACCTTC
j_call: TRBJ1-1; clone_size: NA; v_call: TRBV12-3/TRBV12-4; d_call: NA; cdr3_aa: CASRPFNTEAFF; cdr3_nt: TGTGCCAGCCGACCATTCAACACTGAAGCTTTCTTT
j_call: TRBJ1-2; clone_size: NA; v_call: TRBV15; d_call: NA; cdr3_aa: CATSREGGLNGYTF; cdr3_nt: TGTGCCACCAGCAGAGAAGGGGGGCTCAATGGCTACACCTTC
j_call: TRBJ1-2; clone_size: NA; v_call: TRBV2; d_call: NA; cdr3_aa: CASTLTPTNYGYTF; cdr3_nt: TGTGCCAGCACCTTGACACCTACTAACTATGGCTACACCTTC
j_call: TRBJ1-2; clone_size: NA; v_call: TRBV27; d_call: NA; cdr3_aa: CASRGNNHGYTF; cdr3_nt: TGTGCCAGCAGGGGGAATAATCATGGCTACACCTTC
j_call: TRBJ2-4; clone_size: NA; v_call: TRBV20-1; d_call: TRBD2; cdr3_aa: CSAVAGNAKNIQYF; cdr3_nt: TGCAGTGCTGTAGCGGGTAACGCCAAAAACATTCAGTACTTC
j_call: TRBJ2-4; clone_size: NA; v_call: TRBV20-1; d_call: TRBD2; cdr3_aa: CSARVWSSGDQNIQYF; cdr3_nt: TGCAGTGCTAGAGTGTGGTCTAGCGGGGACCAAAACATTCAGTACTTC
j_call: TRBJ2-5; clone_size: NA; v_call: TRBV12-3/TRBV12-4; d_call: TRBD1; cdr3_aa: CASSRQGAAETQYF; cdr3_nt: TGTGCCAGCAGCAGACAGGGGGCTGCAGAGACCCAGTACTTC
j_call: TRBJ1-5; clone_size: NA; v_call: TRBV4-2; d_call: NA; cdr3_aa: CASSPIGEDSNQPQHF; cdr3_nt: TGTGCCAGCAGTCCAATAGGGGAGGATAGCAATCAGCCCCAGCATTTT
j_call: TRBJ2-7; clone_size: few; v_call: TRBV27; d_call: NA; cdr3_aa: CASTRPGTLLAEQYF; cdr3_nt: TGTGCCAGTACTAGACCCGGGACCCTCCTGGCCGAGCAGTACTTC
j_call: TRBJ1-1; clone_size: few; v_call: TRBV4-1; d_call: TRBD1; cdr3_aa: CASSQDDRGGTEAFF; cdr3_nt: TGCGCCAGCAGCCAAGATGACAGGGGGGGCACTGAAGCTTTCTTT
j_call: TRBJ2-7; clone_size: few; v_call: TRBV7-9; d_call: NA; cdr3_aa: CASSTRDSTYEQYF; cdr3_nt: TGTGCCAGCAGCACTCGCGACAGCACCTACGAGCAGTACTTC
j_call: TRBJ2-1; clone_size: NA; v_call: TRBV18; d_call: NA; cdr3_aa: CASSPQGWEDEQFF; cdr3_nt: TGTGCCAGCTCACCTCAGGGTTGGGAGGATGAGCAGTTCTTC
j_call: TRBJ1-5; clone_size: NA; v_call: TRBV19; d_call: NA; cdr3_aa: CASSIPGVNQPQHF; cdr3_nt: TGTGCCAGTAGTATCCCCGGGGTCAATCAGCCCCAGCATTTT
j_call: TRBJ1-4; clone_size: NA; v_call: TRBV12-3/TRBV12-4; d_call: TRBD1; cdr3_aa: CASSLGDRVGEKLFF; cdr3_nt: TGTGCCAGCAGTTTAGGGGACAGGGTCGGTGAAAAACTGTTTTTT
j_call: TRBJ2-1; clone_size: few; v_call: TRBV5-1; d_call: NA; cdr3_aa: CASSLNLDLGSWGDYNEQFF; cdr3_nt: TGCGCCAGCAGCTTGAACCTTGACCTGGGTAGCTGGGGGGACTACAATGAGCAGTTCTTC
j_call: TRBJ2-7; clone_size: few; v_call: TRBV9; d_call: NA; cdr3_aa: CASSIGRDTSYEQYF; cdr3_nt: TGTGCCAGCAGCATAGGCCGGGACACCTCCTACGAGCAGTACTTC
j_call: TRBJ2-7; clone_size: NA; v_call: TRBV19; d_call: NA; cdr3_aa: CASSVSGGLSYEQYF; cdr3_nt: TGTGCCAGTAGTGTTAGCGGCGGCCTCTCCTACGAGCAGTACTTC
j_call: TRBJ2-1; clone_size: NA; v_call: TRBV7-8; d_call: TRBD2; cdr3_aa: CASSGPSGNNEQFF; cdr3_nt: TGTGCCAGCAGCGGGCCTAGCGGTAACAATGAGCAGTTCTTC